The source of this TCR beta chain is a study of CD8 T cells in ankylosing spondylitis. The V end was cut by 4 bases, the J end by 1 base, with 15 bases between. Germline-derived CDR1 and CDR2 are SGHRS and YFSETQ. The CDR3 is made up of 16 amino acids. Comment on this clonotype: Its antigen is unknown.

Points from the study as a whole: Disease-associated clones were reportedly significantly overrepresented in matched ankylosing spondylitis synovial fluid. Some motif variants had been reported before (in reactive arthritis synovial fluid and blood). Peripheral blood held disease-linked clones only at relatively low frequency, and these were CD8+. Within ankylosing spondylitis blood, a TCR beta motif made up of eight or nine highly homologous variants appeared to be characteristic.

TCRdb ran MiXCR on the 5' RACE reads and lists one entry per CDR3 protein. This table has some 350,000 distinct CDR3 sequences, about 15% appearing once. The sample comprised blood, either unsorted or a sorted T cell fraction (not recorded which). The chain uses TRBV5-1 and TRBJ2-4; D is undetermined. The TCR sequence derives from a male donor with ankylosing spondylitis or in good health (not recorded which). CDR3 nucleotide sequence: TGCGCCAGCAGCCCCTCGACCGACCGGGCCAAAAACATTCAGTACTTC. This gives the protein CASSPSTDRAKNIQYF.